A single sample gave rise to the 24 T cell receptor beta chains below, sequenced in a study of blood T cells in healthy people across ages. The authors ran a second PCR of 7 to 11 cycles using a sample-barcoded 5' primer and a J-beta primer mix. TCRdb ran MiXCR on the 5' RACE reads and lists one entry per CDR3 protein. The sample yields about 590,000 distinct CDR3 sequences, roughly 31% seen once. The sample taken for sequencing was blood. The source of these receptors is an elderly woman in good health.

In its sample, this clonotype was seen a few times. J is TRBJ1-5 and V is TRBV7-9, with D tentatively TRBD1 (5 bases). This CDR3 is 15 amino acids long. V dropped 1 base and J dropped 6 bases, with 13 bases sitting between them. CDR1 SEHNR and CDR2 FQNEAQ come from the germline V gene (reference sequence). The CDR3, as DNA: TGTGCCAGCAGCTTAGACGGGGGAGGCACTCAGCCCCAGCATTTT. It yields the protein CASSLDGGGTQPQHF.

This clonotype has a count of ten or more. V and J are TRBV6-6 and TRBJ2-3; D possibly corresponds to TRBD1 (7 bases). The V gene lost 8 bases and the J gene lost 6 bases, with 18 bases spanning the gap. Germline V gene sequence: CDR1 MNHNY, CDR2 SVGAGI (reference sequence). The CDR3 runs 14 residues. The CDR3 here is CASGQGGGPDTQYF. In DNA, the CDR3 is TGTGCCAGCGGCCAAGGAGGGGGCCCCGATACGCAGTATTTT.

This clonotype was counted ten times or more. The chain employs TRBV12-3 or TRBV12-4 and TRBJ2-5; 7 nucleotides agree with TRBD2. The J segment lost 4 bases and the V segment lost 6 bases, leaving 11 bases of the junction unmatched. CDR3 length equals 15 residues. The CDR3 sequence is CASSRRQPGGETQYF. The CDR3 DNA reads TGTGCCAGCAGCCGCCGACAGCCGGGAGGAGAGACCCAGTACTTC.

The chain links TRBV10-1 to TRBJ2-7; D remains unclear. The J call may be wrong; the DNA end is better matched by TRBJ2-5. The germline V gene encodes CDR1 WNHNN and CDR2 SYGVQD (reference sequence). This CDR3 contains 13 residues. CDR3 DNA: TGCGCCAGCAGTGAGTCTACGCTGGGGACCCAGTACTTC. Translating it yields CASSESTLGTQYF.

The chain carries TRBV18 and TRBJ2-5; D gene ambiguous. The CDR3 sequence is 13 residues long. Germline V CDR1 and CDR2: KGHSH, LQKENI. The V end lost 2 bases, the J end lost 3 bases, and 7 bases lay between the germline ends. The CDR3 region is CASSPMGKETQYF. For the CDR3, the DNA is TGTGCCAGCTCACCAATGGGAAAAGAGACCCAGTACTTC.

Turning to this clonotype: A read error may explain this, as a much larger clone is one base away. The chain couples TRBV27 to TRBJ2-7, with 8 bases fitting TRBD2. This CDR3 has 17 amino acids. Germline V gives CDR1 MNHEY, CDR2 SMNVEV (reference sequence). In DNA form, the CDR3 reads TGTGCCAGCAGTTTAAGAGGAACTGGGCGGGGGGCCTACGAGCGGTACTTC. This gives the protein CASSLRGTGRGAYERYF.

This clonotype was counted a few times. The CDR3 reads CSARDGYVGEAFF. Here the CDR3 DNA reads TGCAGTGCTAGGGACGGCTACGTCGGAGAAGCTTTCTTT. The chain employs TRBV20-1 and TRBJ1-1, with unresolved D. The CDR3 extends over 13 amino acids. Trimming removed 3 bases at V and 8 bases at J, with 16 bases between. Per germline, CDR1 DFQATT and CDR2 SNEGSKA (reference sequence).

Comment on this clonotype: This may be a read error: a much more frequent sequence differs by one nucleotide. V and J are TRBV9 and TRBJ2-4, with a weak D call TRBD2 (7 bases). Judging by the DNA end, TRBJ2-5 fits better; the J call may be wrong. The CDR3 loop spans 15 amino acids. The germline CDR1 and CDR2 sequences are SGDLS and YYNGEE. CDR3 in amino acids: CASSVGGGTGETQYF. DNA of the CDR3: TGTGCCAGCAGCGTAGGCGGGGGAACAGGGGAGACCCAGTACTTC.

This clonotype has ten or more counts. This chain connects TRBV3-1 to TRBJ2-5; TRBD2 matches at 11 bases. The CDR3 length is 18 residues. J gave up 5 bases and V 0 bases, and 11 bases lay outside the gene matches. CDR1 is LGHDT and CDR2 is YNNKEL in the germline V gene (reference sequence). The chain's CDR3 is CASSQEKLAGGLWETQYF. The DNA for the CDR3 is TGTGCCAGCAGCCAAGAGAAGCTAGCGGGGGGCCTGTGGGAGACCCAGTACTTC.

This clonotype turned up a few times. This could be a read error, since a much larger clone is one nucleotide away. V usage is TRBV5-1 and J usage is TRBJ2-5; 9 nucleotides align to TRBD2. This CDR3 has 15 residues. Germline V gene sequence: CDR1 SGHRS, CDR2 YFSETQ. The V segment lost 0 bases and the J segment 11 bases; nucleotides outside the gene matches: 11. The CDR3 DNA sequence: TGCGCCAGCAGCTTGGGCGGGGGGGCGTCGCTTGAGCAGTACTTC. This codes for CASSLGGGASLEQYF.

As to this clonotype: One end of the junction is discordant with germline, which a read error may explain. The rearrangement joins TRBV12-3 or TRBV12-4 to TRBJ2-3; no reliable D call. The CDR3 extends over 14 amino acids. This CDR3 is CASSLRLRADAQYF. The CDR3 nucleotides are TGTGCCAGCAGTCTTAGACTGAGAGCAGATGCGCAATATTTT.

Note on this clonotype: A clone one base away is much larger, so this may be a read error. The gene calls are TRBV15 and TRBJ2-7; D ambiguous. CDR1 is LNHNV, CDR2 YYDKDF, per germline (reference sequence). The CDR3 loop spans 12 amino acids. Trimming left V 5 bases short and J 7 bases short, with 12 bases between. Written as DNA, the CDR3 is TGTGCCACCAGCCAAGGCCCCCATGAGCAGTACTTC. It encodes CATSQGPHEQYF. The full variable domain, in which reference TRBV15 and TRBJ2-7 provide the parts outside the CDR3, is DAMVIQNPRYQVTQFGKPVTLSCSQTLNHNVMYWYQQKSSQAPKLLFHYYDKDFNNEADTPDNFQSRRPNTSFCFLDIRSPGLGDTAMYLCATSQGPHEQYFGPGTRLTVT.

This clonotype was seen a handful of times. One end of the junction is discordant with germline, which a read error may explain. V is TRBV6-5 and J is TRBJ2-6; D perhaps matches TRBD1 (5 bases). Germline V lookup: CDR1 MNHEY, CDR2 SVGAGI. This CDR3 region has 16 residues. The CDR3 spells CASSYSDGSGANVRTF. CDR3 DNA sequence: TGTGCCAGCAGTTACTCGGATGGCTCTGGGGCCAACGTCCGGACTTTC.

This clonotype has at least ten counts. V is TRBV20-1 and J is TRBJ1-2; TRBD1 agrees at 7 bases. Germline lookup yields CDR1 DFQATT and CDR2 SNEGSKA (reference sequence). V lost 4 bases and J lost 7; bases outside the gene matches: 9. This CDR3 comprises 13 residues. CDR3 residues: CSAITGEGGGYTF. The CDR3 DNA sequence: TGCAGTGCTATAACAGGGGAAGGAGGTGGCTACACCTTC.

The table lists this clonotype with a count of one. J is TRBJ1-1 and V is TRBV5-5, with a possible D match to TRBD1 (6 bases). This CDR3 spans 14 amino acids. The germline CDR1 and CDR2 sequences are SGHKS and YYEKEE (reference sequence). Deletions cut 5 bases from V and 6 bases from J, with 17 bases between. The CDR3 protein is CASRWAGEKSEAFF. As DNA, the CDR3 is TGTGCCAGCAGGTGGGCAGGGGAAAAGTCTGAAGCTTTCTTT.

This clonotype was seen many times. The V gene is TRBV18, the J gene TRBJ2-1; 7 bases agree with TRBD1. V dropped 1 base and J dropped 2; count of bases not matched to a gene: 8. The CDR3 length is 17 residues. Germline values: CDR1 KGHSH, CDR2 LQKENI. In nucleotides, the CDR3 is TGTGCCAGCTCACCACTCTATCGTCAGGGGGCCTACAATGAGCAGTTCTTC. Its translation: CASSPLYRQGAYNEQFF. The full variable domain, rest sourced from reference TRBV18 and TRBJ2-1, is NAGVMQNPRHLVRRRGQEARLRCSPMKGHSHVYWYRQLPEEGLKFMVYLQKENIIDESGMPKERFSAEFPKEGPSILRIQQVVRGDSAAYFCASSPLYRQGAYNEQFFGPGTRLTVL.

This clonotype showed up just a few times. A junction boundary mismatches the germline segment, possibly from a read error. The chain is built from TRBV5-6 and TRBJ2-1; D is ambiguous. CDR1 SGHDT and CDR2 YYEEEE come from the germline V gene. The CDR3 has 14 amino acids. This chain's CDR3 is CVSSLKGSYNEQFF. Here the CDR3 DNA reads TGCGTCAGCAGCTTAAAGGGTTCCTACAATGAGCAGTTCTTC.

This clonotype has just one count. This could be a read error, since a much larger clone is one nucleotide away. V is TRBV12-3 or TRBV12-4 and J is TRBJ1-2; 8 bases match TRBD1. The CDR3 length is 13 residues. With V trimmed by 6 bases and J by 3 bases, 3 bases remained unmatched. CDR3 nucleotide sequence: TGTGCCAGCAGGACGGACAGGGACTATGGCTACACCTTC. Translated, it gives CASRTDRDYGYTF.

Concerning this clonotype itself: One end of the junction fails to match germline, which may point to a read error. V gene TRBV28 combines with J gene TRBJ1-2, with D possibly TRBD1 on 5 matching bases. This CDR3 has 12 residues. CDR1 and CDR2 from the germline V gene are MDHEN and SYDVKM. The CDR3 DNA reads TGTGCCAGCAGTTTAACAGGAGTTAGTAACGCCTTC. Translated: CASSLTGVSNAF.

Many counts were recorded for this clonotype. V usage is TRBV25-1 and J usage is TRBJ2-7, with 7 bases lining up with TRBD2. This CDR3 is 11 amino acids long. V lost 4 bases to trimming and J lost 6 bases; unmatched junction nucleotides: 0. Germline V CDR1 and CDR2: MGHDK, SYGVNS. The CDR3 reads CASSGGGEQYF. DNA for the CDR3: TGTGCCAGCAGTGGGGGGGGCGAGCAGTACTTC.

V usage is TRBV7-2 and J usage is TRBJ1-1; no definite D call. The V end was cut by 7 bases, the J end by 6 bases, with 9 bases between. CDR3 length: 11 amino acids. The germline CDR1 and CDR2 sequences are SGHTA and FQGNSA. The CDR3 DNA follows: TGTGCCAGCATCAGGCTGTCTGAAGCTTTCTTT. Translated, it gives CASIRLSEAFF.

This clonotype was recorded many times. The V and J genes are TRBV4-3 and TRBJ2-5; 7 bases fit TRBD2. Trimming removed 4 bases from V and 0 bases from J; junction bases left unmatched: 8. CDR3 length: 16 amino acids. Per the germline V gene, CDR1 is LGHNA and CDR2 is YSLEER. The CDR3 coding sequence is TGCGCCAGCAGCCTAGTGCGCGGGGGAGACCAAGAGACCCAGTACTTC. Protein: CASSLVRGGDQETQYF.

This clonotype has at least ten counts. The J gene is TRBJ2-7, the V gene TRBV5-6; D might be TRBD2 (6 bases). Germline V gives CDR1 SGHDT, CDR2 YYEEEE. V shed 6 bases and J shed 7 bases, with 17 bases lying between them. This CDR3 has 13 amino acids. CDR3 DNA: TGTGCCAGCACTCTGTGGACCGGAGGGGAGCAGTACTTC. This sequence encodes CASTLWTGGEQYF.

The V and J genes are TRBV9 and TRBJ2-2, with D perhaps TRBD2 (7 bases). V lost 7 bases, J lost 15 bases, and 16 bases lay in between. Germline-derived CDR1 and CDR2 are SGDLS and YYNGEE. This CDR3 is built from 11 residues. DNA for the CDR3: TGTGCCAGCGGGGGGGGCGGAACGATGTTTTTT. It is translated as CASGGGGTMFF.